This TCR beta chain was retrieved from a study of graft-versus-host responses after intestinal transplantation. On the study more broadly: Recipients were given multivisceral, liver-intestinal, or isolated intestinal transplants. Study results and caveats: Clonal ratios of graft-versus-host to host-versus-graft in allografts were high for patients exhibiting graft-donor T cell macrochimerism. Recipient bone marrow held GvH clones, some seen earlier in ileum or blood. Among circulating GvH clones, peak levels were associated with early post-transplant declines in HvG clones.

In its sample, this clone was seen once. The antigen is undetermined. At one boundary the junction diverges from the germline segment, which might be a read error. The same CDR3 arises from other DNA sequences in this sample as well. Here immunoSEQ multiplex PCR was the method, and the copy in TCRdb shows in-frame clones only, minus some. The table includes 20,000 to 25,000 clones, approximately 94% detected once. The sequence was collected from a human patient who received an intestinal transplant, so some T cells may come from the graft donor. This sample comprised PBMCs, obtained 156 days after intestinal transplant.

The CDR3 DNA reads as TGTGCCAGCAGTTTGGCCTTTGGGACAGGAGACACTGAAGCTTTCTTT. Translated, it gives CASSLAFGTGDTEAFF. The rearrangement links TRBV5-4 to TRBJ1-1, with 8 bases fitting TRBD1. Germline V gene data show CDR1 as SGHNT and CDR2 as YYREEE (reference sequence). The CDR3 length is 16 residues.